This record covers a single T cell receptor beta chain. Other DNA sequences in the sample encode the same CDR3. The sample belongs to a study of blood T cell repertoires in COVID-19. The protocol was immunoSEQ multiplex PCR, while the TCRdb copy is restricted to in-frame clones and leaves out a portion. The sample includes under 300,000 clones, 81% of them seen just once. The germline V gene encodes CDR1 LNHDA and CDR2 SQIVND (reference sequence). Losses at the gene ends were 1 base for V and 1 base for J; bases not matched to a gene: 2. The CDR3 covers 16 residues. The rearrangement links TRBV19 to TRBJ2-5; 11 bases map to TRBD1. This clonotype was sampled from a woman in her fifties or sixties with active or convalescent COVID-19. Specimen: peripheral blood. This CDR3 is CASSIGGTGGQETQYF. The CDR3 coding sequence is TGTGCCAGTAGTATAGGAGGGACAGGGGGCCAAGAGACCCAGTACTTC.